This record covers a single T cell receptor beta chain. Its antigen is undetermined. The data are from a study of CD8 T cells in ankylosing spondylitis. CDR1 is SNHLY, CDR2 FYNNEI, per germline. Trimming removed 2 bases at V and 4 bases at J, with 5 bases between. The CDR3 spans 12 residues. TCRdb itself ran the 5' RACE reads through MiXCR, one entry per CDR3 protein. The table shows roughly 120,000 distinct CDR3 sequences, with roughly 15% occurring only once. Points from the study as a whole: The authors reported significant enrichment of disease-linked clones in matched ankylosing spondylitis synovial fluid.

This TCR was recovered from a female donor with ankylosing spondylitis or in good health (not recorded which). Source material: blood, either unsorted or a sorted T cell fraction (not recorded which). The V gene is TRBV2, the J gene TRBJ2-5; D gene unclear. The CDR3 DNA is TGTGCCAGCAGTGAACGGCCAGAGACCCAGTACTTC. It encodes CASSERPETQYF. The full variable domain, in which reference TRBV2 and TRBJ2-5 provide the parts outside the CDR3, is EPEVTQTPSHQVTQMGQEVILRCVPISNHLYFYWYRQILGQKVEFLVSFYNNEISEKSEIFDDQFSVERPDGSNFTLKIRSTKLEDSAMYFCASSERPETQYFGPGTRLLVL.